Sequencing of this T cell receptor (beta chain) was carried out in a study of blood T cell repertoires in COVID-19. There are a few counts of this clone. Germline V gives CDR1 ENHRY, CDR2 SYGVKD. The ends lost 11 bases at V and 7 bases at J; junction bases unmatched: 13. CDR3 length equals 14 residues. Measured with immunoSEQ multiplex PCR; TCRdb has only the in-frame clones, and not every one. The repertoire holds approximately 78,000 clones, with 80% to 95% as singletons. The chain uses TRBV10-3 and TRBJ1-5; TRBD1 aligns across 8 bases. The TCR was taken from a middle-aged man with COVID-19, enrolled during active disease. The sample taken for sequencing was peripheral blood. CDR3 sequence (DNA): TGTGCCGTCCAGGACAGGGACAAAGGGCAGCCCCAGCATTTT. Translation: CAVQDRDKGQPQHF.